The rows below give T cell receptor beta chains drawn from one sample of a study of T-cell reconstitution after alpha-beta-depleted transplantation in children. Via MiXCR, TCRdb re-called the PCR reads, giving one row per CDR3 protein. The sample consists of tens of thousands of distinct CDR3 sequences, just under 5% of them appearing once. Here the sequenced sample was PBMCs, mostly from graft donor cells, taken 180 days after TCRalphabeta/CD19-depleted stem cell transplant. The receptors come from a boy younger than two who had a stem cell transplant for acute myeloid leukemia, so the T cells may come from the graft donor. Both conserved end residues are part of each CDR3. Each record gives: V gene, J gene, clone size, D gene, CDR3 protein, CDR3 DNA. The D gene is left open where the match is weak. Where a row states a size, it is once, few, many or the class of an expanded clone; other rows omit it.

TRBV5-1,TRBJ1-1,many,TRBD1,CASSPGQGLREAFF,TGCGCCAGCAGCCCAGGACAGGGTTTGCGTGAAGCTTTCTTT
TRBV23-1,TRBJ2-4,NA,NA,CACGQNIQYF,TGCGCCTGCGGACAGAACATTCAGTACTTC
TRBV4-2,TRBJ1-5,many,NA,CASSQDLNSAQPQHF,TGTGCCAGCAGCCAAGATTTAAATTCGGCTCAGCCCCAGCATTTT
TRBV4-1,TRBJ2-3,many,NA,CASSQSGYPSTDTQYF,TGCGCCAGCAGCCAAAGCGGTTACCCTAGCACAGATACGCAGTATTTT
TRBV6-5,TRBJ2-1,many,TRBD2,CASSRLAGGPGPYNEQFF,TGTGCCAGCAGCCGACTAGCGGGGGGGCCAGGCCCCTACAATGAGCAGTTCTTC
TRBV11-3,TRBJ2-5,NA,NA,CASSLVGSRGGETQYF,TGTGCCAGCAGCTTAGTGGGTAGCAGGGGAGGAGAGACCCAGTACTTC
TRBV5-1,TRBJ2-7,many,NA,CASSQTRGGSYEQYF,TGCGCCAGCAGCCAAACGAGGGGCGGAAGCTACGAGCAGTACTTC
TRBV5-1,TRBJ1-1,many,NA,CASSLVVTPDTEAFF,TGCGCCAGCAGCTTGGTAGTGACACCCGACACTGAAGCTTTCTTT
TRBV18,TRBJ2-3,many,NA,CASSPFSDTQYF,TGTGCCAGCTCACCATTTAGCGATACGCAGTATTTT
TRBV12-3/TRBV12-4,TRBJ2-5,medium-sized,TRBD2,CASSLREAQYF,TGTGCCAGCAGTTTGCGGGAGGCCCAGTACTTC
TRBV6-5,TRBJ1-5,many,NA,CASSYPSPSNQPQHF,TGTGCCAGCAGTTACCCCAGCCCTAGCAATCAGCCCCAGCATTTT
TRBV4-3,TRBJ1-1,many,NA,CASSPDRRSEAFF,TGCGCCAGCAGCCCTGACAGGCGATCTGAAGCTTTCTTT
TRBV5-6,TRBJ1-1,many,TRBD1,CASSLETGGLRTMNTEAFF,TGTGCCAGCAGCTTGGAGACAGGGGGTCTGAGAACCATGAACACTGAAGCTTTCTTT
TRBV6-5,TRBJ2-1,many,TRBD1,CASRSTGKAYNEQFF,TGTGCCAGCAGGTCGACAGGGAAGGCCTACAATGAGCAGTTCTTC
TRBV7-9,TRBJ2-3,many,NA,CASSPFTGSTQYF,TGTGCCAGCAGCCCCTTTACGGGCAGTACGCAGTATTTT
TRBV11-2,TRBJ2-1,many,NA,CASSLVRGRSYNEQFF,TGTGCCAGCAGCTTGGTTCGCGGCCGCTCCTACAATGAGCAGTTCTTC
TRBV7-2,TRBJ2-6,many,NA,CASSPSRYSGANVLTF,TGTGCCAGCAGCCCCAGCCGTTACTCTGGGGCCAACGTCCTGACTTTC
TRBV20-1,TRBJ1-3,many,NA,CSARERTAVGNTIYF,TGCAGTGCTAGGGAACGGACAGCCGTCGGAAACACCATATATTTT
TRBV7-2,TRBJ1-6,many,NA,CASSLVTGNNSPLHF,TGTGCCAGCAGCTTAGTGACAGGAAATAATTCACCCCTCCACTTT
TRBV18,TRBJ2-3,many,NA,CASSRLDYLINTQYF,TGTGCCAGCTCACGATTGGACTATCTTATTAATACGCAGTATTTT
TRBV10-2,TRBJ1-5,many,NA,CASSEWARGDNQPQHF,TGCGCCAGCAGTGAGTGGGCACGGGGGGACAATCAGCCCCAGCATTTT
TRBV12-3/TRBV12-4,TRBJ2-5,many,NA,CASSQTSSETQYF,TGTGCCAGCAGTCAGACTAGTTCGGAGACCCAGTACTTC
TRBV18,TRBJ2-1,many,TRBD1,CASSPRSTGADEQFF,TGTGCCAGCTCACCACGTTCAACAGGGGCCGATGAGCAGTTCTTC
TRBV4-2,TRBJ2-2,many,TRBD2,CASSPGLANTGELFF,TGTGCCAGCAGCCCGGGACTAGCGAACACCGGGGAGCTGTTTTTT
TRBV12-3/TRBV12-4,TRBJ2-3,medium-sized,TRBD2,CASSRLANGDTQYF,TGTGCCAGCAGTCGACTAGCAAATGGAGATACGCAGTATTTT
TRBV7-6,TRBJ2-3,many,NA,CASSFGGATDTQYF,TGTGCCAGCAGCTTTGGCGGGGCCACAGATACGCAGTATTTT
TRBV11-3,TRBJ2-7,many,TRBD2,CASSPPGLAGYYEQYF,TGTGCCAGCAGCCCCCCTGGACTAGCGGGGTACTACGAGCAGTACTTC
TRBV20-1,TRBJ2-1,many,TRBD2,CSARAHAASGGNEQFF,TGCAGTGCTAGGGCCCACGCGGCTAGCGGGGGTAATGAGCAGTTCTTC
TRBV24-1,TRBJ2-5,many,TRBD1,CAPLDRGVQETQYF,TGTGCCCCGTTAGACAGGGGGGTTCAAGAGACCCAGTACTTC
TRBV12-3/TRBV12-4,TRBJ2-2,many,NA,CASKTDRTSNTGELFF,TGTGCCAGCAAAACCGACAGGACCTCGAACACCGGGGAGCTGTTTTTT
TRBV27,TRBJ1-2,many,TRBD1,CASSSSFTGGDGYTF,TGTGCCAGCAGTTCCAGTTTCACAGGGGGGGATGGCTACACCTTC
TRBV20-1,TRBJ1-3,many,TRBD1,CSARDGEGQVVGSGNTIYF,TGCAGTGCTAGAGATGGTGAGGGACAGGTCGTTGGCTCTGGAAACACCATATATTTT
TRBV28,TRBJ2-4,many,NA,CASSSLGGGYIQYF,TGTGCCAGCAGTTCACTGGGGGGCGGATACATTCAGTACTTC
TRBV12-3/TRBV12-4,TRBJ2-2,many,TRBD2,CASSFWDLLAGENTGELFF,TGTGCCAGCAGTTTTTGGGACCTACTAGCGGGGGAGAACACCGGGGAGCTGTTTTTT
TRBV3-1,TRBJ1-1,many,TRBD1,CASSLSTGRTEAFF,TGTGCCAGCAGCCTCTCGACAGGGCGGACTGAAGCTTTCTTT
TRBV15,TRBJ1-2,many,NA,CATSRPWPLTGSNGYTF,TGTGCCACCAGCAGACCTTGGCCCCTAACAGGGTCGAATGGCTACACCTTC